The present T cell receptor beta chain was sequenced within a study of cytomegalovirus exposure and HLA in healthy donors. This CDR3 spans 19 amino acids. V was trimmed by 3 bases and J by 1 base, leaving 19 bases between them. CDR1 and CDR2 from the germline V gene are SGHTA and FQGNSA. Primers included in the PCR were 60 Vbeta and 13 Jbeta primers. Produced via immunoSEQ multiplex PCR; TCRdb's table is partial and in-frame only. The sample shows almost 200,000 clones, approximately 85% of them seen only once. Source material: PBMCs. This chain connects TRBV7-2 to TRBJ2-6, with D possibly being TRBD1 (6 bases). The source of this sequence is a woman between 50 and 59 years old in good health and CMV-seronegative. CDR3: CASSLEPPVQGSGANVLTF. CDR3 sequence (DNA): TGTGCCAGCAGCTTGGAGCCCCCAGTCCAGGGGTCTGGGGCCAACGTCCTGACTTTC.